The 9 T cell receptor beta chains listed next were all sequenced from one sample in a study of cytomegalovirus exposure and HLA in healthy donors. The PCR made use of 60 Vbeta and 13 Jbeta primers. Some clones are missing from TCRdb's copy, which holds only in-frame ones; the method was immunoSEQ multiplex PCR. In all, the sample yields 90,000 to 130,000 clones. The sequenced material came from PBMCs. These receptor sequences come from a man aged 30 to 45 in good health and CMV-seronegative.

The V call is TRBV28, the J call TRBJ1-1; 10 bases line up with TRBD1. Losses at the gene ends were 8 bases for V and 4 bases for J; bases not matched to a gene: 7. The CDR3 length is 14 residues. Germline CDR1 is MDHEN and CDR2 is SYDVKM. CDR3 DNA sequence: TGTGCCAGCCGAAGACAGGGGGCTGGCACTGAAGCTTTCTTT. Translation gives CASRRQGAGTEAFF. Full variable domain (remainder filled in from reference TRBV28 and TRBJ1-1): DVKVTQSSRYLVKRTGEKVFLECVQDMDHENMFWYRQDPGLGLRLIYFSYDVKMKEKGDIPEGYSVSREKKERFSLILESASTNQTSMYLCASRRQGAGTEAFFGQGTRLTVV.

V gene TRBV5-3 combines with J gene TRBJ2-3; 10 positions agree with TRBD2. TRBV5-3 is identified as an open reading frame with a role that is uncertain. V dropped 5 bases and J dropped 2; count of bases not matched to a gene: 5. The CDR3 runs to 15 residues. The CDR3 spells CARRISGGLTDTQYF. For the CDR3, the DNA is TGTGCCAGAAGAATTAGCGGGGGGCTCACAGATACGCAGTATTTT.

V is TRBV6-5 and J is TRBJ1-1; D may be TRBD1 (5 bases). Trimming removed 8 bases at V and 2 bases at J, with 12 bases between. CDR3 size: 13 residues. Per germline, CDR1 MNHEY and CDR2 SVGAGI. The CDR3, as DNA: TGTGCCAGCCAGCGGGACGCAAACACTGAAGCTTTCTTT. This sequence encodes CASQRDANTEAFF.

The chain employs TRBV19 and TRBJ1-2, with 9 nucleotides matching TRBD1. The CDR3 is 16 amino acids. J was trimmed by 5 bases and V by 7 bases; bases with no gene match: 14. The germline CDR1 and CDR2 sequences are LNHDA and SQIVND (reference sequence). DNA for the CDR3: TGTGCCAGTACCAACCCCAGGGACAGGGATTATTATGGCTACACCTTC. Translating it yields CASTNPRDRDYYGYTF.

The CDR3 is CASSLSGTGNEKLFF. CDR3 nucleotides: TGTGCCAGCAGCTTATCCGGGACAGGGAATGAAAAACTGTTTTTT. The chain employs TRBV5-4 and TRBJ1-4, with 9 bases fitting TRBD1. Germline values: CDR1 SGHNT, CDR2 YYREEE (reference sequence). The CDR3 is made up of 15 amino acids. The V and J ends lost 2 bases and 5 bases, in that order; junction bases with no gene match: 4.

The chain joins TRBV4-2 to TRBJ1-1; D is perhaps TRBD1 (5 bases). V was cut by 4 bases and J by 1 base, with 7 bases left in between. Germline-derived CDR1 and CDR2 are LGHNA and YNFKEQ. CDR3 size: 13 residues. The CDR3 loop reads CASSRGQNTEAFF. The CDR3 DNA sequence: TGTGCCAGCAGCCGAGGACAGAACACTGAAGCTTTCTTT.

V and J are TRBV5-1 and TRBJ1-1; the D is unclear. The V end was cut by 0 bases, the J end by 0 bases, with 12 bases between. The CDR3 is 16 residues long. The germline gives CDR1 SGHRS, CDR2 YFSETQ. CDR3 bases: TGCGCCAGCAGCTTGGGTAGGGAGGGCATGAACACTGAAGCTTTCTTT. Protein: CASSLGREGMNTEAFF.

The chain joins TRBV5-1 to TRBJ2-2; tentatively, D is TRBD1 (5 bases). The germline V gene encodes CDR1 SGHRS and CDR2 YFSETQ. V shed 2 bases and J shed 6 bases, with 14 bases lying between them. The CDR3 has 15 residues. CDR3 nucleotide sequence: TGCGCCAGCAGCTTCGGGTGGCCAGGGTCCGGGGAGCTGTTTTTT. It specifies CASSFGWPGSGELFF.

The chain couples TRBV5-8 to TRBJ2-7; 10 positions agree with TRBD1. The germline V gene encodes CDR1 SGHTS and CDR2 YDEGEE. The CDR3 is 17 amino acids. V was pared by 1 base and J by 5 bases, with 12 bases of the junction left unmatched. The CDR3 spells CASSLFRGTGEADEQYF. DNA of the CDR3: TGTGCCAGCAGCTTGTTCCGGGGGACAGGGGAGGCCGACGAGCAGTACTTC.